These 17 T cell receptor beta chains were sequenced from one sample in a study of cytomegalovirus exposure and HLA in healthy donors. 13 Jbeta primers and 60 Vbeta primers were used for the PCR. Repertoires were generated with immunoSEQ multiplex PCR, while TCRdb's copy carries only in-frame clones and drops some. The data show some 200,000 clones, with 81% seen just once and 3.5% to 4% held by the top ten. The sequenced sample consisted of PBMCs. Source of these receptors: a man aged 45 to 65 in good health and CMV-seronegative.

The chain joins TRBV5-1 to TRBJ2-2; weak D call: TRBD1 (6 bases). This CDR3 contains 13 residues. Germline-derived CDR1 and CDR2 are SGHRS and YFSETQ. Trimming removed 0 bases from V and 10 bases from J, with 10 bases in between. The CDR3 bases are TGCGCCAGCAGCTTGGAGGACAGAAAGGAGCTGTTTTTT. Protein product: CASSLEDRKELFF.

The V and J genes are TRBV4-3 and TRBJ1-3; unclear D gene. The CDR3 is made up of 13 amino acids. Trimming removed 4 bases at V and 2 bases at J, with 6 bases between. Germline assignment: CDR1 LGHNA and CDR2 YSLEER. This chain's CDR3 is CASSPQPGNTIYF. The CDR3 DNA sequence: TGCGCCAGCAGCCCACAACCTGGAAACACCATATATTTT.

The V gene is TRBV6-1, the J gene TRBJ2-7; perhaps TRBD2 as D (5 bases). CDR1 MNHNS and CDR2 SASEGT come from the germline V gene. This CDR3 has 13 residues. The V end lost 2 bases, the J end lost 3 bases, and 8 bases lay between the germline ends. CDR3 coding DNA: TGTGCCAGCAGTGAATTCGGGGACTACGAGCAGTACTTC. Translated, it gives CASSEFGDYEQYF.

This chain uses TRBV18 with TRBJ1-1; D is perhaps TRBD1 (6 bases). The CDR3 loop spans 15 amino acids. The germline V and J ends were trimmed by 1 base and 3 bases, with 12 bases remaining between them. CDR1 KGHSH and CDR2 LQKENI come from the germline V gene. CDR3 sequence: CASSPRRGLDTEAFF. The CDR3 DNA follows: TGTGCCAGCTCACCACGTAGGGGGTTGGACACTGAAGCTTTCTTT.

The V gene is TRBV4-1, the J gene TRBJ2-7; 7 nucleotides align to TRBD1. J was trimmed by 3 bases and V by 4 bases; bases with no gene match: 9. The CDR3 is 15 amino acids. Germline CDR1 and CDR2: MGHRA and YSYEKL. This CDR3 reads CASSRTFRDSYEQYF. The DNA for the CDR3 is TGCGCCAGCAGCCGAACTTTCCGGGACAGCTACGAGCAGTACTTC.

The CDR3 DNA is TGCGCCAGCAGCCAAGATCCGACAGGGACCTACGAGCAGTACTTC. As protein: CASSQDPTGTYEQYF. The rearrangement links TRBV4-1 to TRBJ2-7, with 7 bases that match TRBD1. CDR3 length equals 15 residues. Per germline, CDR1 MGHRA and CDR2 YSYEKL. Trimming took 0 bases from V and 2 from J; bases not matched to a gene: 4.

Regarding this clone: One end of the junction is discordant with germline, which a read error may explain. The gene calls are TRBV7-9 and TRBJ1-1; 7 bases fit TRBD1. The CDR3 contains 14 residues. Germline loops: CDR1 SEHNR, CDR2 FQNEAQ (reference sequence). The CDR3 DNA is TGTTCCAGCCAGGGGGTGCTCATGAACACTGAAGCTTTCTTT. This encodes CSSQGVLMNTEAFF. The full variable domain, completed using reference TRBV7-9 and TRBJ1-1, is DTGVSQNPRHKITKRGQNVTFRCDPISEHNRLYWYRQTLGQGPEFLTYFQNEAQLEKSRLLSDRFSAERPKGSFSTLEIQRTEQGDSAMYLCSSQGVLMNTEAFFGQGTRLTVV.

In this sample, this clone turned up once. This chain uses TRBV5-4 with TRBJ1-2; D possibly corresponds to TRBD1 (5 bases). V was shortened by 0 bases and J by 7 bases, with 10 bases between the two germline ends. CDR1 and CDR2 from the germline V gene are SGHNT and YYREEE (reference sequence). The CDR3 has 13 residues. In DNA, the CDR3 is TGTGCCAGCAGCTTGGGGGGGGTCGGTGGCTACACCTTC. This codes for CASSLGGVGGYTF. Combining the CDR3 with reference TRBV5-4 and TRBJ1-2 gives the whole variable domain ETGVTQSPTHLIKTRGQQVTLRCSSQSGHNTVSWYQQALGQGPQFIFQYYREEENGRGNFPPRFSGLQFPNYSSELNVNALELDDSALYLCASSLGGVGGYTFGSGTRLTVV.

The V call is TRBV18, the J call TRBJ2-1; 8 positions match TRBD2. V lost 4 bases, J lost 5 bases, and 1 base stayed unmatched. Germline loops: CDR1 KGHSH, CDR2 LQKENI. The CDR3 consists of 13 residues. The CDR3 loop is CASSLLADNEQFF. The CDR3 coding sequence is TGTGCCAGCTCACTACTAGCGGACAATGAGCAGTTCTTC.

This clone has just a few counts. This chain uses TRBV27 with TRBJ2-7, with 7 bases identical to TRBD1. V shed 5 bases and J 5 bases; nucleotides not matched to a gene: 3. Germline V gene lookup returns CDR1 MNHEY and CDR2 SMNVEV (reference sequence). The CDR3 runs 12 residues. The CDR3 loop reads CASSPQGHEQYF. The CDR3 DNA is TGTGCCAGCAGTCCACAGGGGCACGAGCAGTACTTC.

The J gene is TRBJ1-4, the V gene TRBV11-2; no firm D call. Between the trimmed V and J ends, which lost 5 bases and 12 bases, there was a span of 25 bases. The germline V gene has CDR1 SGHAT and CDR2 FQNNGV. This CDR3 is 16 amino acids long. For the CDR3, the DNA is TGTGCCAGCAGCCCGCAAGGAGTGCCATCCCCCCTTGAACTGTTTTTT. It specifies CASSPQGVPSPLELFF.

The V gene is TRBV4-1, the J gene TRBJ1-6, with D unresolved. The germline CDR1 and CDR2 sequences are MGHRA and YSYEKL. The CDR3 is 16 residues long. V lost 3 bases to trimming and J lost 2 bases, with 11 bases between them. The CDR3 spells CASSHPGVTYNSPLHF. CDR3 DNA sequence: TGCGCCAGCAGCCACCCCGGGGTAACCTATAATTCACCCCTCCACTTT.

This clone was recorded a few times. The chain is built from TRBV7-9 and TRBJ1-2; 8 bases are shared with TRBD1. After removal of 1 base from V and 4 bases from J, the junction contained 2 bases not matched to a gene. Germline-derived CDR1 and CDR2 are SEHNR and FQNEAQ (reference sequence). The CDR3 is made up of 14 amino acids. The CDR3 nucleotides are TGTGCCAGCAGCTTAGACAGGGGGATCTATGGCTACACCTTC. Translated, it gives CASSLDRGIYGYTF. The full variable domain, rest sourced from reference TRBV7-9 and TRBJ1-2, is DTGVSQNPRHKITKRGQNVTFRCDPISEHNRLYWYRQTLGQGPEFLTYFQNEAQLEKSRLLSDRFSAERPKGSFSTLEIQRTEQGDSAMYLCASSLDRGIYGYTFGSGTRLTVV.

This chain links TRBV5-1 with TRBJ1-1; D is ambiguous. V was clipped by 4 bases and J by 0 bases, with 10 bases between them. The CDR3 is made up of 14 amino acids. Germline loops: CDR1 SGHRS, CDR2 YFSETQ. The CDR3 coding sequence is TGCGCCAGCAGCACGGTCGGTATGAACACTGAAGCTTTCTTT. Translation gives CASSTVGMNTEAFF.

This clone occurred a few times. Written as DNA, the CDR3 is TGTGCCTGGGCCGGCGGGGTGGAAGCTTTCTTT. Protein sequence: CAWAGGVEAFF. The chain employs TRBV30 and TRBJ1-1; D is ambiguous. V gave up 5 bases and J gave up 8 bases, with 12 bases separating them. The CDR3 is 11 amino acids. The V gene's germline CDR1 is GTSNPN and CDR2 SVGIG (reference sequence).

This CDR3 reads CASSSGETQYF. DNA for the CDR3: TGTGCCAGCAGTTCGGGGGAGACCCAGTACTTC. The chain combines TRBV6-6 with TRBJ2-5, with a tentative D call TRBD2 (5 bases). The CDR3 is 11 amino acids. The V end was cut by 4 bases, the J end by 5 bases, with 5 bases between. Germline V gene data show CDR1 as MNHNY and CDR2 as SVGAGI (reference sequence).

This chain links TRBV5-1 with TRBJ1-1; D might be TRBD1 (6 bases). The germline V and J ends were trimmed by 2 bases and 0 bases, with 11 bases remaining between them. The CDR3 extends over 15 amino acids. Germline assignment: CDR1 SGHRS and CDR2 YFSETQ. In nucleotides, the CDR3 is TGCGCCAGCAGCTTAGGACAGCTCATGAACACTGAAGCTTTCTTT. This codes for CASSLGQLMNTEAFF.